The clone carrying this TCR beta chain was observed at least ten times. Bulk tumor genomic DNA (about 590 ng per sample) served as template. Each primary tumor yielded several biopsies, collected far apart from one another at surgery. Patients had untreated, newly diagnosed non-small cell lung cancer and underwent curative surgery. The sample is drawn from a study of immune heterogeneity within non-small cell lung tumors. The CDR3 extends over 17 amino acids. Germline V gene data show CDR1 as SGHRS and CDR2 as YFSETQ. The V gene end was trimmed by 5 bases and the J gene end by 4 bases; junction bases not matched to a gene: 6. TCR beta CDR3 was amplified by multiplex PCR using 32 V and 13 J primers. TCRdb itself ran the multiplex PCR reads through MiXCR, one entry per CDR3 protein. The table includes roughly 15,000 distinct CDR3 sequences, over 25% detected once.

The specimen was lung tumor tissue. The receptor's source is a woman in her fifties or sixties with non-small cell lung cancer. The chain combines TRBV5-1 with TRBJ2-2, with TRBD2 identical over 15 bases. The CDR3 nucleotides read TGCGCCAGCAGACCCGAGGGACTAGCGGGGGGCACCGGGGAGCTGTTTTTT. Its protein is CASRPEGLAGGTGELFF.